These T cell receptor beta chains were read from a single sample in a study of human T cells and chemical hapten exposure. TCRdb recomputed calls from the RACE reads with MiXCR, one row per CDR3 protein. Counted here are under 400,000 distinct CDR3 sequences, 5.1% occurring once; the ten biggest clones make up roughly 2.6%. Sequenced material: whole blood, taken in connection with sensitization to the hapten diphenylcyclopropenone (DPC). The receptors derive from a woman aged 50 to 65 with alopecia areata. Some clones in this sample may be carry-over from other donors' samples. Both conserved end residues are part of each CDR3. The D gene is left open where the match is weak. Some rows mark clone size as missing; the rest say once, few, many or name a class of expanded clone.

NA	TRBV6-1	TRBJ2-3	14	NA	TGTGCCAGCAGTGAAAGAACCGGAGCAGATACGCAGTATTTT	CASSERTGADTQYF
many	TRBV29-1	TRBJ2-1	11	NA	TGCAGCGTTGTGGGGTACAATGAGCAGTTCTTC	CSVVGYNEQFF
NA	TRBV7-8	TRBJ2-7	16	NA	TGTGCCAGCAGCGCGGGCGCAGGAGTCAGTTCCTACGAGCAGTACTTC	CASSAGAGVSSYEQYF
many	TRBV6-6	TRBJ1-1	16	TRBD1	TGTGCCAGCAGTTACTCCAGACAGGGTGTGAACTCTGAAGCTTTCTTT	CASSYSRQGVNSEAFF
few	TRBV3-1	TRBJ2-1	15	TRBD2	TGTGCCAGCAGCTCATTAGCGGGGGACCGCAATGAGCAGTTCTTC	CASSSLAGDRNEQFF
few	TRBV27	TRBJ1-6	13	NA	TGTGCCAGCGGTAGACAGGACAATTCACCCCTCCACTTT	CASGRQDNSPLHF
many	TRBV20-1	TRBJ2-5	13	NA	TGCAGTGCTAGTCCCGGGGGCCGCGAGACCCAGTACTTC	CSASPGGRETQYF
many	TRBV18	TRBJ1-6	16	NA	TGTGCCAGCTCTCCGGTCGCGGCACTTAATAATTCACCCCTCCACTTT	CASSPVAALNNSPLHF
NA	TRBV28	TRBJ2-5	14	NA	TGTGCCAGCAGTTCGGTGCCTAGCCTGGAGACCCAGTACTTC	CASSSVPSLETQYF
NA	TRBV4-1	TRBJ2-7	13	NA	TGCGCCAGCAGCCTCGTGGGGGGCCCTGAGCAGTACTTC	CASSLVGGPEQYF
NA	TRBV5-1	TRBJ2-3	14	NA	TGCGCCAGCAGCCCCGAGGCCCTCACAGATACGCAGTATTTT	CASSPEALTDTQYF
many	TRBV5-7	TRBJ1-1	13	NA	TGTGCCAGCAGCCGGACATTCAACACTGAAGCTTTCTTT	CASSRTFNTEAFF
NA	TRBV12-3/TRBV12-4	TRBJ1-2	11	NA	TGTGCCACCCGCCGTGGCTATGGCTACACCTTC	CATRRGYGYTF
few	TRBV30	TRBJ1-3	11	NA	TGTGCCTGGAGCGCCGGGAACACCATATATTTT	CAWSAGNTIYF
NA	TRBV6-6	TRBJ2-3	15	TRBD1	TGTGCCAGTCGACAGGGGCAGGGGGTCACAGATACGCAGTATTTT	CASRQGQGVTDTQYF
NA	TRBV3-1	TRBJ2-1	16	NA	TGTGCCAGCAGCCAAGGTTCGAGGGGGACGGGCGCCGAGCAGTTCTTC	CASSQGSRGTGAEQFF
few	TRBV4-3	TRBJ2-3	16	NA	TGCGCCAGCAGCCAAGAAGTTAGCGGAAGCACAGATACGCAGTATTTT	CASSQEVSGSTDTQYF
NA	TRBV6-6	TRBJ2-1	13	NA	TGTGCCAGCAGTTACCCAGGGGGGAATGAGCAGTTCTTC	CASSYPGGNEQFF
many	TRBV4-2	TRBJ2-3	13	NA	TGTGCCAGCAGCCAAGGGTACGGCTATACGCAGTATTTT	CASSQGYGYTQYF
many	TRBV12-3/TRBV12-4	TRBJ2-7	12	TRBD2	TGTGCCAGCAGTGAGACTAGCGGCGAGCAGTACTTC	CASSETSGEQYF
NA	TRBV20-1	TRBJ1-3	14	NA	TGCAGTGCTAGATCCCTGGCCTCTGGAAACACCATATATTTT	CSARSLASGNTIYF
NA	TRBV27	TRBJ2-6	16	NA	TGTGCCAGCAGTGAACAGGAGGTTTCTGGGGCCAACGTCCTGACTTTC	CASSEQEVSGANVLTF
many	TRBV14	TRBJ2-7	14	NA	TGTGCCAGCAGCCAAGTCTTGGGACGTGGCGAGCAGTACTTC	CASSQVLGRGEQYF
many	TRBV30	TRBJ2-7	11	NA	TGTGCCTGGAGACGGACGTACGAGCAGTACTTC	CAWRRTYEQYF
many	TRBV6-5	TRBJ1-2	11	NA	TGTGCCAGCAGTTCCGTGGGAGACTACACCTTC	CASSSVGDYTF
many	TRBV12-3/TRBV12-4	TRBJ1-4	14	NA	TGTGCCAGCAGTTTAACTCAGGTTAATGAAAAACTGTTTTTT	CASSLTQVNEKLFF
NA	TRBV24-1	TRBJ1-5	15	NA	TGTGCCACCAGTGACCAAGGGCATAGCAATCAGCCCCAGCATTTT	CATSDQGHSNQPQHF
many	TRBV10-3	TRBJ2-5	12	NA	TGTGCCATCAGTGGGACTGCCGAGACCCAGTACTTC	CAISGTAETQYF
many	TRBV7-9	TRBJ2-7	11	NA	TGTGCCAGCAGCCCTCACTACGAGCAGTACTTC	CASSPHYEQYF
NA	TRBV6-2/TRBV6-3	TRBJ1-1	15	NA	TGTGCCAGCATCCCGGATCGGACCTTGAACACTGAAGCTTTCTTT	CASIPDRTLNTEAFF
few	TRBV9	TRBJ2-1	13	TRBD1	TGTGCCAGCAGCCCACAGACAGGGTATGAGCAGTTCTTC	CASSPQTGYEQFF
NA	TRBV6-1	TRBJ2-7	16	NA	TGTGCCAGCCGCCCCGCCGAATGGGAGTCCCTCTACGAGCAGTACTTC	CASRPAEWESLYEQYF
NA	TRBV4-2	TRBJ1-3	17	TRBD1	TGTGCCAGCAGCCAAGAAGGGACAGCCAACTCTGGAAACACCATATATTTT	CASSQEGTANSGNTIYF
NA	TRBV5-6	TRBJ2-5	17	NA	TGTGCCAGCAGCGGGGGGTGGCAAAGCCTTACCCTAGAGACCCAGTACTTC	CASSGGWQSLTLETQYF
many	TRBV9	TRBJ2-7	12	NA	TGTGCCAGCAGCGAGACGGGTTACGAGCAGTACTTC	CASSETGYEQYF
many	TRBV6-2/TRBV6-3	TRBJ2-3	14	TRBD2	TGTGCCAGCAGTTGGACTAGCGGGTTAGATACGCAGTATTTT	CASSWTSGLDTQYF
many	TRBV28	TRBJ2-1	10	NA	TGTGCCAGCAGCTTCAATGAGCAGTTCTTC	CASSFNEQFF
few	TRBV7-9	TRBJ1-2	10	NA	TGTGCCAGCAGCTCCGGGGACTACACCTTC	CASSSGDYTF
many	TRBV6-5	TRBJ2-2	14	TRBD1	TGTGCCAGCAGCCAAGACAGGGTGGGCGGGGAGCTGTTTTTT	CASSQDRVGGELFF
few	TRBV12-5	TRBJ1-5	13	NA	TGTGCTAGTGGTCCAGATAGCAATCAGCCCCAGCATTTT	CASGPDSNQPQHF
NA	TRBV15	TRBJ1-1	15	NA	TGTGCCACCAGCCAAGACAACCGACAGAACACTGAAGCTTTCTTT	CATSQDNRQNTEAFF
many	TRBV29-1	TRBJ1-1	13	TRBD1	TGCAGCGCCCAGGGACAGGCCTCCACTGAAGCTTTCTTT	CSAQGQASTEAFF